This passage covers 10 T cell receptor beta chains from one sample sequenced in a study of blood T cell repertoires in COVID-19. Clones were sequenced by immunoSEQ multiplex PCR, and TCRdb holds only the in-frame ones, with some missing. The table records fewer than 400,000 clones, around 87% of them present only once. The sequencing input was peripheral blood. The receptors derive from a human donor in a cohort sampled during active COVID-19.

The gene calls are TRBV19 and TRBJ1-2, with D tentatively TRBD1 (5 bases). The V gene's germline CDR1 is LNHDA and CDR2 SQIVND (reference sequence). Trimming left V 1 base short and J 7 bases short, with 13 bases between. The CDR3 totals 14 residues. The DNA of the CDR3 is TGTGCCAGTAGTATAGTCCCACGGACAAGTGGCTACACCTTC. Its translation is CASSIVPRTSGYTF.

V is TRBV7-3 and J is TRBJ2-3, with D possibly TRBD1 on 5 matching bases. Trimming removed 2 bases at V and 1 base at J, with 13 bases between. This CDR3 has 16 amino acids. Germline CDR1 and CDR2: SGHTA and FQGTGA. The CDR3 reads CASSLGAQIRTDTQYF. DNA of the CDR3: TGTGCCAGCAGCTTAGGGGCTCAAATTCGCACAGATACGCAGTATTTT.

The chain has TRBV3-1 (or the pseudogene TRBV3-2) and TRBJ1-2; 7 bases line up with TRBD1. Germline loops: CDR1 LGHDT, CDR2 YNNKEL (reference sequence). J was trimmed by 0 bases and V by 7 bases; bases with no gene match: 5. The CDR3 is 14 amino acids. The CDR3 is CASNRQGSNYGYTF. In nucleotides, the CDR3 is TGTGCCAGCAACCGACAGGGCTCTAACTATGGCTACACCTTC.

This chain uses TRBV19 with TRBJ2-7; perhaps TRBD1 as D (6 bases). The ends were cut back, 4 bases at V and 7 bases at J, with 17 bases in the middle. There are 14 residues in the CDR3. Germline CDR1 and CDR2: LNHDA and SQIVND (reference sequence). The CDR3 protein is CASSRRQDLREQYF. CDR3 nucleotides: TGTGCCAGTAGTAGGCGACAGGACCTGAGGGAGCAGTACTTC.

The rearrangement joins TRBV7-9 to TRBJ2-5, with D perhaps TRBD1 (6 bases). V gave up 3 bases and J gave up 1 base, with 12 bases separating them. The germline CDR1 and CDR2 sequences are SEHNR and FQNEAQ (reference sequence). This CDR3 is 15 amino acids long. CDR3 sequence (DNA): TGTGCCAGCAGCTTTCATGTGACAGGCCAAGAGACCCAGTACTTC. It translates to CASSFHVTGQETQYF. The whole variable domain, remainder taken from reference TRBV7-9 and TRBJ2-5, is DTGVSQNPRHKITKRGQNVTFRCDPISEHNRLYWYRQTLGQGPEFLTYFQNEAQLEKSRLLSDRFSAERPKGSFSTLEIQRTEQGDSAMYLCASSFHVTGQETQYFGPGTRLLVL.

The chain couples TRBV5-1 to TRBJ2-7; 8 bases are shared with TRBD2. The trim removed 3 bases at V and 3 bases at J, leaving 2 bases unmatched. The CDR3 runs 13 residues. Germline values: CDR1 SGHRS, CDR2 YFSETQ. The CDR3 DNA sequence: TGCGCCAGCAGCTCGGGGGGGCACTACGAGCAGTACTTC. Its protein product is CASSSGGHYEQYF.

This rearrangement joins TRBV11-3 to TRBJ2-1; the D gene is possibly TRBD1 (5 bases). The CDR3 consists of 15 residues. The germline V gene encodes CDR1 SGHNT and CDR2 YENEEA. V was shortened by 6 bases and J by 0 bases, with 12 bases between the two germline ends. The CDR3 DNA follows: TGTGCCAGCAGTTCCCAGGGCAGCTCCTACAATGAGCAGTTCTTC. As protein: CASSSQGSSYNEQFF.

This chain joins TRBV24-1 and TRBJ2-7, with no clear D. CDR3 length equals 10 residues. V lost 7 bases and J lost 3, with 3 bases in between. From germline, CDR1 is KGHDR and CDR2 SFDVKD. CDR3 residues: CATSHYEQYF. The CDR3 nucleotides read TGTGCCACCAGCCACTACGAGCAGTACTTC.

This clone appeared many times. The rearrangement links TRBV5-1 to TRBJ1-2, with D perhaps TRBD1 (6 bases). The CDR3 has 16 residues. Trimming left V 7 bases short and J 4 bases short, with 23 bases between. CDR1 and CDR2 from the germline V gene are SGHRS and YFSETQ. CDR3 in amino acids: CASQQGTGKVGYGYTF. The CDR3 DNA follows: TGCGCCAGCCAACAGGGTACAGGGAAGGTGGGCTATGGCTACACCTTC.

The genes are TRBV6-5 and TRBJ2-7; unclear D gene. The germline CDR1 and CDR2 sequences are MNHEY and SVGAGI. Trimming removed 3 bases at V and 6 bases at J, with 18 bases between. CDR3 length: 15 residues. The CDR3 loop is CASSYNYAFAGEQYF. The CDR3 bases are TGTGCCAGCAGTTATAATTACGCTTTCGCCGGCGAGCAGTACTTC.